This note documents a single T cell receptor beta chain sequence. As yet, its antigen is unknown. What was amplified from RNA transcripts were TCR beta CDR3 regions. The HTBI primer set was used in a first-round RT-PCR of the TCR CDR3. A single record per CDR3 protein comes from TCRdb applying MiXCR to the multiplex PCR reads. There are 650,000 to 800,000 distinct CDR3 sequences in the sample; about 45% occur only once, and about 7.7% lies in the top ten. The data stem from a study of T cells in Graves' hyperthyroidism and ophthalmopathy. Deletions cut 6 bases from V and 10 bases from J, with 9 bases between. The CDR3 spans 9 residues. The germline gives CDR1 DFQATT, CDR2 SNEGSKA (reference sequence). General study points: The model identified upcoming ophthalmopathy a median 6.5 months ahead of onset. Ophthalmopathy and stable hyperthyroidism were separated by a 13 V-J model.

It was uncontrolled infection, other autoimmune disease, pregnancy or lactation that excluded patients. Diagnoses were established using clinical symptoms, serum thyroxine and TRAb, thyroid ultrasound and orbital computed tomography. The sequence was obtained from an adult man with Graves' disease, either hyperthyroidism or ophthalmopathy (not recorded which). The rearrangement joins TRBV20-1 to TRBJ2-5, with D possibly TRBD1 on 5 matching bases. Sequencing was carried out using peripheral blood or thyroid tissue (not recorded which). The CDR3 DNA reads as TGCAGTGCGAGACAGATCCAGTACTTC. Translated: CSARQIQYF.